The clone carrying this T cell receptor beta chain was counted at least ten times. As yet, its antigen is unknown. Template-switch 5'RACE cDNA synthesis added a 10-nucleotide unique molecular identifier. TCRdb independently ran MiXCR on the 5' RACE reads; one entry per CDR3 protein. The sample records 95,000 to 110,000 distinct CDR3 sequences, approximately 10% being singletons. Time point denoted: longitudinal time-point 3. PBMCs stored at -80 C, 2 million in total, were the source of the unsorted libraries. The germline V gene has CDR1 SGHAT and CDR2 FQNNGV. Trimming removed 3 bases at V and 1 base at J, with 12 bases between. The CDR3 contains 16 residues. The data stem from a study of neurological immune-mediated disorders. The study, taken as a whole, reports: No expanded-clone CDR3 amino acid sequence recurred across subjects, suggesting private TCR-beta repertoires.

This TCR derives from a female donor with HTLV-1-associated myelopathy (HAM/TSP). The rearrangement joins TRBV11-2 to TRBJ2-2, with unresolved D. Sequencing was performed on PBMCs. In DNA form, the CDR3 reads TGTGCCAGCAGCTTTTCAAAGATACAGAACACCGGGGAGCTGTTTTTT. Amino acids: CASSFSKIQNTGELFF.